The source of this T cell receptor (beta chain) is a study of T cell responses to AZD1222 COVID-19 vaccine. CDR1 is LNHDA, CDR2 SQIVND, per germline (reference sequence). The V gene lost 6 bases and the J gene lost 7 bases, with 10 bases spanning the gap. This CDR3 contains 13 residues. The assay was immunoSEQ multiplex PCR, and TCRdb's table has in-frame clones only and misses some. Of around 84,000 clones in the sample, 80% to 90% were seen once. The clonotype was recovered from an adult in good health. The chain recombines TRBV19 with TRBJ1-6, with D possibly being TRBD1 (6 bases). The sample in question was peripheral blood, obtained on day 0 of MenACWY control vaccination. Written as DNA, the CDR3 is TGTGCCAGTAGCGACAGGTGGAATTCACCCCTCCACTTT. Translating it yields CASSDRWNSPLHF.